Included here is one T cell receptor (beta chain) sequence, with context. This sample is part of a study of shared clonotypes between healthy human individuals. About the study: In total, the donors were two women and three men aged 18 to 49.

The CDR3 spans 12 residues. Looked up from germline, CDR1 is LGHNA and CDR2 is YNFKEQ. Deletions cut 6 bases from V and 5 bases from J, with 10 bases between. The donor cohort consisted entirely of Caucasian adults residing in Nashville, Tennessee. Assay execution took place at the deep level. Genomic DNA of every subset was divided equally among multiple immunoSEQ plates. Sequenced by immunoSEQ multiplex PCR; TCRdb stores in-frame clones only, minus some. The repertoire includes about 480,000 clones, approximately 79% of them detected once, and around 12% sits in the top ten. Sequenced: PBMCs. The rearrangement links TRBV4-2 to TRBJ1-2; D is unclear. The clonotype was recovered from a woman aged 40 to 50 in good health. Some clones in this sample may be carry-over from other donors' samples. CDR3 sequence reads: CASSHLEYGYTF. The CDR3 DNA is TGTGCCAGCAGTCACCTAGAGTATGGCTACACCTTC.